This T cell receptor beta chain came from a study of shared clonotypes between healthy human individuals. As for the study in general: The composition of the donors was two women and a few men aged 18 to 49. Study-wide points: The donor pool, a small one, limited the genetic and exposure-history diversity represented.

As to this clone: Its antigen is currently unknown. Different DNA sequences within this sample yield the same CDR3.

The sequencing of unsorted PBMC DNA took place on ten immunoSEQ deep assay plates. Assay used: immunoSEQ multiplex PCR; TCRdb lists only in-frame clones, some missing. The sample consists of some 490,000 clones, over 70% of them appearing once. The CDR3 sequence is 13 residues long. V was trimmed by 4 bases and J by 6 bases, leaving 12 bases between them. Germline V gives CDR1 MDHEN, CDR2 SYDVKM. Healthy HIV-negative adults without recent acute infections or vaccinations served as donors. The V and J genes are TRBV28 and TRBJ1-2; D is possibly TRBD1 (5 bases). The TCR sequence derives from a woman aged 40 to 50 in good health. Some clones in this sample may be carry-over from other donors' samples. The sample was PBMCs. The CDR3 loop is CASSSQGAHGYTF. CDR3 coding DNA: TGTGCCAGCAGTTCCCAGGGTGCCCATGGCTACACCTTC.